This T cell receptor beta chain was recorded in a study of blood T cell repertoires in COVID-19 (dated by TCRdb to about 2020). At the level of the whole study: Samples covering the acute and convalescent phases of COVID-19 were provided by collaborators in the United States, Italy and Spain. The prospective study material was composed of cDNA or gDNA derived from T cells, B-cell-depleted T cells, or PBMCs. Deeply sampled blood TCRbeta repertoires from subjects exposed to, actively infected with, or recovered from COVID-19 were included in the dataset. The repertoires were released in a freely available public database intended as a resource for research on the immune response to SARS-CoV-2. Samples came from the ongoing ImmuneRACE study (first 160 participants) plus 1,254 subjects from 6 global collaborators. The sample metadata nearly always contained a de-identified subject ID, COVID-19 status, age in years and sex. Where available, HLA class I and class II types were taken from metadata supplied by the sample provider and were not determined by assay-based typing. Overall study outcomes, separate from this receptor: The quantity of clinical and demographic metadata differed by source and by participant and was supplied without curation.

The immunoSEQ Assay, a bias-controlled multiplex PCR, was used to amplify TCRbeta CDR3 regions from genomic DNA. Concerning the study's data processing: Nucleated cell counts per sample were estimated from amplification of reference gene primers within the assay. Sequence reads were collapsed and filtered to measure the absolute abundance of every unique TCRbeta CDR3 rearrangement. For each sample, productive Simpson clonality was calculated as the square root of Simpson's diversity index over productive rearrangements. The clones in this table, taken by TCRdb from immuneACCESS, are in-frame only. Not every clone is retained; where verified, under half of the shortfall comes from an unresolved V gene, and the cause of the rest is unknown. The DNA gave D and trimming, while V, J and clone size come from that table. A total of about 160,000 clones appear in this sample, around four fifths of them only once. The ten largest clones take up approximately 22% of the sample.

The CDR3 spans 18 residues, from the cysteine through the phenylalanine. Only the CDR3 DNA is retained, 54 bases long and in frame from the first base. The collaborating institutions used their own protocols to collect whole blood in K2EDTA tubes. For TCRbeta analysis, collaborators shipped samples in one of three forms: frozen whole blood, isolated PBMCs, or DNA extracted from either of those sample types. As to this clone: This receptor's antigen is unknown. The record has no base qualities; no much larger clone is one base away.

The sequence was obtained from a woman of 80 years or more with acute or convalescent COVID-19. The rearranged chain carries TRBV21-1 and TRBJ2-7; the table's D call TRBD1 went unverified against the DNA. TRBV21-1 has pseudogene status. The sequenced material came from peripheral blood. The DNA reads TGTGCCAGCAGCAAAGGGATCCTTTGGCAGGGCCCGCACTACGAGCAGTACTTC. It is translated as CASSKGILWQGPHYEQYF.